This TCR beta chain was identified during a study of blood T cells in healthy people across ages. A J-beta primer mix and a sample-barcoded 5' primer were used in a second PCR of roughly 7 to 12 cycles. TCRdb fed the 5' RACE reads into MiXCR, producing one record per CDR3 protein. The profile shows fewer than 900,000 distinct CDR3 sequences, approximately 43% of them singletons. Trimming took off 4 bases at V and 5 bases at J, with 8 bases between the two ends. This CDR3 has 13 amino acids. The V gene's germline CDR1 is ENHRY and CDR2 SYGVKD. Sequenced input: blood. This chain uses TRBV10-3 with TRBJ2-2; possible D gene TRBD1, 6 bases. This receptor was obtained from a woman in her fifties or sixties in good health. The CDR3 is CAISGGGTGELFF. The CDR3 DNA follows: TGTGCCATCAGTGGAGGGGGAACCGGGGAGCTGTTTTTT.